What follows describes a single T cell receptor (beta chain). Amplified regions were TCR beta CDR3 sequences from RNA transcripts. A set of HTBI primers served as the primers for a first-round RT-PCR of the TCR CDR3. MiXCR was run by TCRdb on the multiplex PCR reads, yielding one entry per CDR3 protein. The sample consists of some 250,000 distinct CDR3 sequences, roughly 14% of them appearing once. This sample was taken from a study of T cells in Graves' hyperthyroidism and ophthalmopathy. In germline, CDR1 is LNHDA, CDR2 SQIVND (reference sequence). The V gene lost 3 bases and the J gene lost 0 bases, with 9 bases spanning the gap. The CDR3 spans 14 residues.

Material: blood. This clonotype originated in a woman aged 35 to 49 with Graves' hyperthyroidism that later progressed to Graves' ophthalmopathy. The V call is TRBV19, the J call TRBJ2-7; D remains ambiguous. The CDR3 here is CASSMAEYSYEQYF. CDR3 DNA sequence: TGTGCCAGTAGTATGGCGGAATACTCCTACGAGCAGTACTTC.